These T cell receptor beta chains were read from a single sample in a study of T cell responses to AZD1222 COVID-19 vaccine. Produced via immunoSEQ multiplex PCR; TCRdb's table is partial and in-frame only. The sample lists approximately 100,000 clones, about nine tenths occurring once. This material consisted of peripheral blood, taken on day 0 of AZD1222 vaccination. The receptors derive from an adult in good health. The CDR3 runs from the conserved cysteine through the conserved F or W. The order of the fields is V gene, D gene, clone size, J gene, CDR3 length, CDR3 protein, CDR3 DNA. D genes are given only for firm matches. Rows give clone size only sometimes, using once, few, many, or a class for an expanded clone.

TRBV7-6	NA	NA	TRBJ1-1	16	CASSDTTGRPGTEAFF	TGTGCCAGCAGCGACACCACCGGACGGCCGGGAACTGAAGCTTTCTTT
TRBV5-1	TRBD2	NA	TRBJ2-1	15	CASSLEGGPYNEQFF	TGCGCCAGCAGCTTAGAGGGAGGGCCGTACAATGAGCAGTTCTTC
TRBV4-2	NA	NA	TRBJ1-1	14	CASSLRVDDTEAFF	TGTGCCAGCAGCCTCCGGGTTGACGACACTGAAGCTTTCTTT
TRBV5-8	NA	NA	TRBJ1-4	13	CASSPWDRRILFF	TGTGCCAGCAGCCCCTGGGACCGAAGAATTCTGTTTTTT
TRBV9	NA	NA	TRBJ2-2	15	CASSVAAQNTGELFF	TGTGCCAGCAGCGTAGCTGCCCAAAACACCGGGGAGCTGTTTTTT
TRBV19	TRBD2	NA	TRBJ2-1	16	CASRSISSGGYNEQFF	TGTGCCAGTCGGAGTATATCTAGCGGGGGCTACAATGAGCAGTTCTTC
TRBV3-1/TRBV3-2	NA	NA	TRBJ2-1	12	CASSRPAGEQFF	TGTGCCAGCAGTCGACCGGCCGGTGAGCAGTTCTTC
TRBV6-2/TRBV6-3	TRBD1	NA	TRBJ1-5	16	CASSYPGQGSNQPQHF	TGTGCCAGCAGTTACCCCGGACAGGGGAGCAATCAGCCCCAGCATTTT
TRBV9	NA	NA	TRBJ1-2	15	CASSVVGSINYGYTF	TGTGCCAGCAGCGTAGTGGGCAGTATTAACTATGGCTACACCTTC
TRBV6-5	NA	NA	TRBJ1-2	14	CASSYSIVNYGYTF	TGTGCCAGCAGTTACTCGATAGTCAACTATGGCTACACCTTC
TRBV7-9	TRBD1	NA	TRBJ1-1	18	CASSFGQGRGLYHTEAFF	TGTGCCAGCAGCTTTGGACAGGGAAGAGGTTTATACCACACTGAAGCTTTCTTT
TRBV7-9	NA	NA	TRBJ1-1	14	CASSLGSRATEAFF	TGTGCCAGCAGCTTAGGCTCCAGAGCCACTGAAGCTTTCTTT
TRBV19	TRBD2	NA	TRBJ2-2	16	CASTGTSGSATGELFF	TGTGCCAGTACAGGGACTAGCGGGTCTGCCACCGGGGAGCTGTTTTTT
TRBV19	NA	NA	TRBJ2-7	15	CASSTIRDIAYEQYF	TGTGCCAGTAGTACAATCCGGGACATAGCCTACGAGCAGTACTTC
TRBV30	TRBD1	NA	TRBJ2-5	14	CAQLGQGKEETQYF	TGTGCCCAACTGGGACAGGGGAAGGAAGAGACCCAGTACTTC
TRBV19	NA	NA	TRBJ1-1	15	CASSPLGGSNTEAFF	TGTGCCAGTAGTCCTCTGGGGGGGAGTAACACTGAAGCTTTCTTT
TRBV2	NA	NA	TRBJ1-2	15	CASSAGQSLLYGYTF	TGTGCCAGCAGTGCGGGGCAGTCACTTCTCTATGGCTACACCTTC
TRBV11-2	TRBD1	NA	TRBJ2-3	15	CASLKTGGPTDTQYF	TGTGCCAGTTTAAAGACAGGGGGCCCCACAGATACGCAGTATTTT
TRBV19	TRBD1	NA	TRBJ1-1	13	CASSQGADTEAFF	TGTGCCAGTTCCCAGGGGGCAGACACTGAAGCTTTCTTT
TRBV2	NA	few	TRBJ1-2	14	CASHPTGSNYGYTF	TGTGCCAGCCACCCCACGGGGTCAAACTATGGCTACACCTTC
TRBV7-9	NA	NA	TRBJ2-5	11	CASSLQETQYF	TGTGCCAGCAGCCTACAAGAGACCCAGTACTTC
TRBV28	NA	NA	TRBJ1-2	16	CASSLFVSGSNYGYTF	TGTGCCAGCAGTTTATTCGTCTCGGGGTCAAACTATGGCTACACCTTC
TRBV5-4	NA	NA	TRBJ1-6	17	CASSFGGGQINNSPLHF	TGTGCCAGCAGCTTTGGAGGCGGACAGATAAATAATTCACCCCTCCACTTT
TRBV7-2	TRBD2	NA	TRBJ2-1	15	CASSTGTSAYNEQFF	TGTGCCAGCAGCACCGGGACTAGCGCCTACAATGAGCAGTTCTTC
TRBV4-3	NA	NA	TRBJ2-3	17	CASSQESGILSTDTQYF	TGCGCCAGCAGCCAAGAATCGGGGATATTAAGCACAGATACGCAGTATTTT
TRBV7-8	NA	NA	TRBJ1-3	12	CASSLLQNTIYF	TGTGCCAGCAGCCTACTCCAAAACACCATATATTTT
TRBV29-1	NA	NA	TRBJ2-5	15	CSVEDARGWKETQYF	TGCAGCGTTGAAGACGCTAGGGGGTGGAAGGAGACCCAGTACTTC
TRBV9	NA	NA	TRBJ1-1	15	CASSPPRTPNTEAFF	TGTGCCAGCAGCCCTCCCCGGACACCTAACACTGAAGCTTTCTTT
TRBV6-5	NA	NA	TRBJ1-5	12	CASSTQGQPQHF	TGTGCCAGCAGTACCCAGGGGCAGCCCCAGCATTTT
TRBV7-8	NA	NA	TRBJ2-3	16	CASSPPRSSETDTQYF	TGTGCCAGCAGCCCCCCCCGGTCTAGCGAAACAGATACGCAGTATTTT
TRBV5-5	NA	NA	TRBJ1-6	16	CASSLGPNPRNSPLHF	TGTGCCAGCAGCTTGGGGCCAAACCCGAGAAATTCACCCCTCCACTTT
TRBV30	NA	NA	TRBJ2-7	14	CAWSPTRYFNEQYF	TGTGCCTGGAGTCCCACGCGATACTTCAACGAGCAGTACTTC
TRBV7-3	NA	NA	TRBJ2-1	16	CASSLNRAGSINEQFF	TGTGCCAGCAGCTTAAATAGGGCCGGTTCAATAAATGAGCAGTTCTTC
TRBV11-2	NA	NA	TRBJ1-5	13	CASSLSGGQPQHF	TGTGCCAGCAGCTTGTCGGGGGGTCAGCCCCAGCATTTT
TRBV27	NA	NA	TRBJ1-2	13	CASSFSPKDGYTF	TGTGCCAGCAGTTTTAGCCCGAAAGATGGCTACACCTTC
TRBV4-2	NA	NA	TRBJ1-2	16	CASSQGIGGLDYGYTF	TGTGCCAGCAGCCAAGGAATAGGGGGGTTAGACTATGGCTACACCTTC
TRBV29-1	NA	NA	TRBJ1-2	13	CSVEGGTHYGYTF	TGCAGCGTTGAAGGAGGGACGCATTATGGCTACACCTTC
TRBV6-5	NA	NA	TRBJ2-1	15	CASSYSRRTVNEQFF	TGTGCCAGCAGTTACTCGCGCCGGACAGTCAATGAGCAGTTCTTC
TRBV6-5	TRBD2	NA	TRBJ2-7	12	CASRVAGAQQYF	TGTGCCAGCAGGGTAGCGGGAGCTCAGCAGTACTTC
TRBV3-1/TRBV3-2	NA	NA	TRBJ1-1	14	CASSQSLRGAEAFF	TGTGCCAGCAGCCAATCCCTTCGAGGCGCTGAAGCTTTCTTT
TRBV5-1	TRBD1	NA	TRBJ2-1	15	CASSSGTGFWVEQFF	TGCGCCAGCAGCTCCGGGACAGGGTTTTGGGTTGAGCAGTTCTTC
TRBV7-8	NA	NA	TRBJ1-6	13	CASSATRESPLHF	TGTGCCAGCAGCGCCACCAGGGAATCACCCCTCCACTTT
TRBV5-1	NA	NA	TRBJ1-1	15	CASSPTGTGGTEAFF	TGCGCCAGCAGCCCGACCGGGACGGGTGGCACTGAAGCTTTCTTT
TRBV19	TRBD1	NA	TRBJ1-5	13	CASRDRYNQPQHF	TGTGCCAGTAGGGACAGGTACAATCAGCCCCAGCATTTT
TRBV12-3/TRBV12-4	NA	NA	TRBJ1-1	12	CASSLESVGAFF	TGTGCCAGCAGTTTAGAGTCAGTAGGGGCTTTCTTT
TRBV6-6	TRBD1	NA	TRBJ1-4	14	CASRTGATNEKLFF	TGTGCCAGCAGGACAGGGGCAACTAATGAAAAACTGTTTTTT
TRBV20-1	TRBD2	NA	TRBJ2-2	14	CSASGGRGTGELFF	TGCAGTGCTAGTGGAGGGAGGGGCACCGGGGAGCTGTTTTTT
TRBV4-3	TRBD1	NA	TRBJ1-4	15	CASSQRTGFDEKLFF	TGCGCCAGCAGCCAACGGACAGGGTTCGATGAAAAACTGTTTTTT
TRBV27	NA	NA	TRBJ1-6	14	CASSLEGYNSPLHF	TGTGCCAGCAGTTTGGAAGGGTATAATTCACCCCTCCACTTT
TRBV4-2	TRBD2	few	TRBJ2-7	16	CASSQELAGAVYEQYF	TGTGCCAGCAGCCAAGAGCTAGCGGGGGCCGTCTACGAGCAGTACTTC